These 28 T cell receptor beta chains originate from one sample sequenced in a study of cytomegalovirus exposure and HLA in healthy donors. The data were produced by immunoSEQ multiplex PCR, yet TCRdb's version contains in-frame clones alone and is incomplete. Of fewer than 150,000 clones in the sample, 85% to 90% were seen once. Sequencing was performed on PBMCs. The receptors derive from a young man in good health and CMV-seronegative.

The chain links TRBV27 to TRBJ2-6, with D hard to call. This CDR3 is built from 15 residues. Trimming pared 4 bases from V and 4 bases from J, leaving 11 bases between. Germline CDR1 is MNHEY and CDR2 is SMNVEV (reference sequence). The CDR3 coding sequence is TGTGCCAGCAGTTACGTGGGCTTCGGGGCCAACGTCCTGACTTTC. It encodes CASSYVGFGANVLTF.

The chain uses TRBV29-1 and TRBJ1-5; possibly TRBD1 for D (5 bases). Germline V gives CDR1 SQVTM, CDR2 ANQGSEA. The ends were cut back, 4 bases at V and 2 bases at J, with 12 bases in the middle. The CDR3 spans 14 residues. The CDR3 region is CSVVGGAGNQPQHF. DNA of the CDR3: TGCAGCGTTGTAGGTGGGGCTGGCAATCAGCCCCAGCATTTT.

This clone was counted a single time. The V gene is TRBV7-9, the J gene TRBJ2-1; 7 bases fit TRBD1. The CDR3 consists of 13 residues. V lost 4 bases, J lost 9 bases, and 6 bases stayed unmatched. Germline lookup yields CDR1 SEHNR and CDR2 FQNEAQ (reference sequence). The CDR3 here is CASSWGQPIEQFF. The CDR3 DNA follows: TGTGCCAGCAGCTGGGGACAGCCGATTGAGCAGTTCTTC.

This chain connects TRBV29-1 to TRBJ1-1; a possible D gene is TRBD1 (6 bases). Deletions cut 1 base from V and 0 bases from J, with 15 bases between. Germline V CDR1 and CDR2: SQVTM, ANQGSEA. There are 16 residues in the CDR3. The CDR3 loop reads CSVEVGGLGMNTEAFF. CDR3 sequence (DNA): TGCAGCGTTGAAGTGGGGGGGCTGGGGATGAACACTGAAGCTTTCTTT.

This rearrangement joins TRBV18 to TRBJ2-7, with 10 positions matching TRBD2. Germline V lookup: CDR1 KGHSH, CDR2 LQKENI. The CDR3 totals 15 residues. Unmatched junction bases numbered 6, after V lost 3 bases and J lost 4 bases. Here the CDR3 reads CASSPLAGAEYEQYF. CDR3 DNA: TGTGCCAGCTCACCTCTAGCGGGAGCGGAATACGAGCAGTACTTC.

The chain carries TRBV18 and TRBJ1-4, with TRBD1 identical over 8 bases. The V gene's germline CDR1 is KGHSH and CDR2 LQKENI. J gave up 5 bases and V 2 bases, and 4 bases lay outside the gene matches. The CDR3 runs 15 residues. CDR3 nucleotide sequence: TGTGCCAGCTCACCAAACAGGGGGAGCAATGAAAAACTGTTTTTT. Its translation is CASSPNRGSNEKLFF.

The chain couples TRBV5-1 to TRBJ2-7, with no clear D. V dropped 0 bases and J dropped 6 bases, with 13 bases sitting between them. The V gene's germline CDR1 is SGHRS and CDR2 YFSETQ. There are 14 residues in the CDR3. CDR3 residues: CASSLGLAWSEQYF. The CDR3 DNA sequence: TGCGCCAGCAGCTTGGGACTGGCCTGGAGCGAGCAGTACTTC.

The V and J genes are TRBV10-3 and TRBJ2-7, with TRBD1 matching 9 bases. Looked up from germline, CDR1 is ENHRY and CDR2 is SYGVKD. This CDR3 is 14 amino acids long. V shed 3 bases and J 3 bases; nucleotides not matched to a gene: 3. CDR3 DNA: TGTGCCATCAGTGATGACAGGGGGGGCTACGAGCAGTACTTC. Encoded protein: CAISDDRGGYEQYF.

In nucleotides, the CDR3 is TGTGCCAGTAGTATCACGACAGGGGGCGGCGAGCAGTACTTC. Translated, it gives CASSITTGGGEQYF. The chain couples TRBV19 to TRBJ2-7, with 10 bases aligning to TRBD1. Looked up from germline, CDR1 is LNHDA and CDR2 is SQIVND (reference sequence). The V gene end was trimmed by 3 bases and the J gene end by 6 bases; junction bases not matched to a gene: 5. The CDR3 sequence is 14 residues long. The full variable domain, in which reference TRBV19 and TRBJ2-7 provide the parts outside the CDR3, is DGGITQSPKYLFRKEGQNVTLSCEQNLNHDAMYWYRQDPGQGLRLIYYSQIVNDFQKGDIAEGYSVSREKKESFPLTVTSAQKNPTAFYLCASSITTGGGEQYFGPGTRLTVT.

This rearrangement joins TRBV30 to TRBJ2-7; 8 nucleotides line up with TRBD1. With V trimmed by 0 bases and J by 4 bases, 14 bases remained unmatched. The CDR3 spans 17 residues. CDR1 and CDR2 from the germline V gene are GTSNPN and SVGIG (reference sequence). The CDR3 DNA is TGTGCCTGGAGTGTTCTGACCCTAGGCAGGGGGCCATACGAGCAGTACTTC. This encodes CAWSVLTLGRGPYEQYF.

The V and J genes are TRBV27 and TRBJ1-1, with 9 positions matching TRBD1. The V gene end was trimmed by 7 bases and the J gene end by 8 bases; junction bases not matched to a gene: 14. Per germline, CDR1 MNHEY and CDR2 SMNVEV (reference sequence). The CDR3 totals 15 residues. The CDR3 coding sequence is TGTGCCAGCAACAAAAACCGGGACAGGGTTATGGAAGCTTTCTTT. It encodes CASNKNRDRVMEAFF.

The chain carries TRBV30 and TRBJ2-7, with TRBD2 matching 8 bases. The V gene end was trimmed by 0 bases and the J gene end by 5 bases; junction bases not matched to a gene: 6. This CDR3 is built from 14 residues. The germline CDR1 and CDR2 sequences are GTSNPN and SVGIG (reference sequence). The CDR3 region is CAWSVRGLDDEQYF. The CDR3 coding sequence is TGTGCCTGGAGTGTACGGGGACTAGACGACGAGCAGTACTTC.

The chain has TRBV11-2 and TRBJ1-2, with TRBD1 as a possible D gene (6 bases). Trimming pared 1 base from V and 2 bases from J, leaving 14 bases between. The germline V gene encodes CDR1 SGHAT and CDR2 FQNNGV. The CDR3 loop spans 16 amino acids. The DNA of the CDR3 is TGTGCCAGCAGCTTAGGCAGAGGACAGCGAAACTATGGCTACACCTTC. Translation: CASSLGRGQRNYGYTF.

This chain uses TRBV5-1 with TRBJ1-5, with D possibly TRBD1 on 5 matching bases. Trimming cost V 1 base and J 1 base, with 12 bases left between them. Germline CDR1 reads SGHRS; CDR2 reads YFSETQ. The length of the CDR3 is 16 residues. The CDR3 DNA is TGCGCCAGCAGCTTGACAGGAATTGGGAGCAATCAGCCCCAGCATTTT. This encodes CASSLTGIGSNQPQHF.

This clone has a single count. The rearrangement links TRBV9 to TRBJ2-1; tentatively, D is TRBD1 (5 bases). The V gene lost 2 bases and the J gene lost 4 bases, with 13 bases spanning the gap. The germline gives CDR1 SGDLS, CDR2 YYNGEE. There are 15 residues in the CDR3. Here the CDR3 DNA reads TGTGCCAGCAGCGTTACAGGAGAAACTTACAATGAGCAGTTCTTC. Translating it yields CASSVTGETYNEQFF.

The chain links TRBV6-1 to TRBJ2-7; TRBD2 aligns across 11 bases. CDR3 size: 14 residues. The germline gives CDR1 MNHNS, CDR2 SASEGT. V trimming: 5 bases; J trimming: 2 bases; junction bases outside the gene matches: 2. The CDR3 DNA follows: TGTGCCAGCAGTCCGACTAGCGGGACCTACGAGCAGTACTTC. Translation gives CASSPTSGTYEQYF.

The chain employs TRBV25-1 and TRBJ2-6, with 8 bases identical to TRBD1. The ends lost 7 bases at V and 1 base at J; junction bases unmatched: 12. CDR3 length equals 18 residues. Germline V CDR1 and CDR2: MGHDK, SYGVNS. The CDR3 spells CASNSRTGLGSGANVLTF. DNA of the CDR3: TGTGCCAGCAATTCCAGGACAGGGTTGGGATCTGGGGCCAACGTCCTGACTTTC. The whole variable domain, filled in from reference TRBV25-1 and TRBJ2-6, reads EADIYQTPRYLVIGTGKKITLECSQTMGHDKMYWYQQDPGMELHLIHYSYGVNSTEKGDLSSESTVSRIRTEHFPLTLESARPSHTSQYLCASNSRTGLGSGANVLTFGAGSRLTVL.

The J gene is TRBJ1-1, the V gene TRBV5-4, with 7 bases lining up with TRBD1. The germline V gene has CDR1 SGHNT and CDR2 YYREEE (reference sequence). The CDR3 loop spans 15 amino acids. J lost 3 bases, V lost 4 bases, and 9 bases had no gene match. CDR3 coding DNA: TGTGCCAGCAGCCAGGGCGCCGACAGGGACACTGAAGCTTTCTTT. Encoded protein: CASSQGADRDTEAFF.

The J gene is TRBJ2-3, the V gene TRBV2; possible D gene TRBD2, 6 bases. This CDR3 is 14 amino acids long. Germline V gene lookup returns CDR1 SNHLY and CDR2 FYNNEI. Trimming shortened V by 5 bases and J by 3 bases, and 12 bases separated the two germline ends. The CDR3: CASSLTSKTDTQYF. Written as DNA, the CDR3 is TGTGCCAGCAGTTTAACTAGCAAAACAGATACGCAGTATTTT. Using reference TRBV2 and TRBJ2-3 for the parts outside the CDR3, the full variable domain is EPEVTQTPSHQVTQMGQEVILRCVPISNHLYFYWYRQILGQKVEFLVSFYNNEISEKSEIFDDQFSVERPDGSNFTLKIRSTKLEDSAMYFCASSLTSKTDTQYFGPGTRLTVL.

The rearrangement uses TRBV9 and TRBJ2-1; possible D gene TRBD1, 6 bases. The germline V gene has CDR1 SGDLS and CDR2 YYNGEE. This CDR3 region has 14 residues. The V end lost 1 base, the J end lost 5 bases, and 10 bases lay between the germline ends. CDR3 amino acids: CASSVRTDDNEQFF. CDR3 in DNA: TGTGCCAGCAGCGTAAGGACAGATGACAATGAGCAGTTCTTC.

This clone has only a few counts. This chain connects TRBV30 to TRBJ2-7; tentative D call: TRBD2 (6 bases). Germline-derived CDR1 and CDR2 are GTSNPN and SVGIG (reference sequence). CDR3 length equals 11 residues. Trimming stripped 1 base from V and 5 bases from J, with 6 bases between. CDR3 bases: TGTGCCTGGAGTGGGGGGGACGAGCAGTACTTC. It encodes CAWSGGDEQYF.

This clone appeared once. The J gene is TRBJ2-5, the V gene TRBV6-1; D unresolved. Trimming stripped 3 bases from V and 2 bases from J, with 4 bases between. The V gene's germline CDR1 is MNHNS and CDR2 SASEGT. This CDR3 is 12 amino acids long. Here the CDR3 DNA reads TGTGCCAGCAGTGACCAACAAGAGACCCAGTACTTC. Encoded protein: CASSDQQETQYF.

This chain uses TRBV6-1 with TRBJ2-7, with D hard to call. The CDR3 covers 15 residues. Trimming pared 2 bases from V and 4 bases from J, leaving 15 bases between. Per germline, CDR1 MNHNS and CDR2 SASEGT. In DNA form, the CDR3 reads TGTGCCAGCAGTGAACTCGATATCCAAACATACGAGCAGTACTTC. Amino acid sequence: CASSELDIQTYEQYF.

This clone was counted once. This chain connects TRBV6-5 to TRBJ2-7; 8 bases align to TRBD2. Trimming cost V 2 bases and J 3 bases; bases outside gene matches: 3. This CDR3 contains 14 residues. Germline V lookup: CDR1 MNHEY, CDR2 SVGAGI. CDR3 region: CASSYRTSSYEQYF. The CDR3 nucleotides are TGTGCCAGCAGTTACCGGACTAGCAGCTACGAGCAGTACTTC.

This clone was seen just once. V and J are TRBV2 and TRBJ2-7; 11 positions agree with TRBD1. Germline V gene sequence: CDR1 SNHLY, CDR2 FYNNEI. Trimming took 6 bases from V and 4 from J; bases not matched to a gene: 5. The CDR3 length is 14 residues. DNA of the CDR3: TGTGCCAGCAGCGGGACAGGGGGATTATACGAGCAGTACTTC. It encodes CASSGTGGLYEQYF. The whole variable domain, remainder taken from reference TRBV2 and TRBJ2-7, is EPEVTQTPSHQVTQMGQEVILRCVPISNHLYFYWYRQILGQKVEFLVSFYNNEISEKSEIFDDQFSVERPDGSNFTLKIRSTKLEDSAMYFCASSGTGGLYEQYFGPGTRLTVT.

The genes are TRBV10-2 and TRBJ2-3; perhaps TRBD2 as D (5 bases). The CDR3 extends over 12 amino acids. The V and J ends lost 5 bases and 8 bases respectively, with 11 bases between them. Per germline, CDR1 WSHSY and CDR2 SAAADI. Here the CDR3 reads CASSLVSGTQYF. DNA of the CDR3: TGCGCCAGCAGTCTCGTCAGCGGTACGCAGTATTTT.

This clone has more than one count but fewer than ten. This chain uses TRBV7-2 with TRBJ2-6; maybe TRBD1 (5 bases). V lost 4 bases to trimming and J lost 1 base, with 20 bases between them. The CDR3 covers 19 residues. Germline V gives CDR1 SGHTA, CDR2 FQGNSA. CDR3 amino acids: CASSSGLQATLSGANVLTF. The CDR3 DNA reads TGTGCCAGCAGCTCAGGGTTACAGGCAACGCTTTCTGGGGCCAACGTCCTGACTTTC.

This clone was counted a single time. The chain carries TRBV7-6 and TRBJ2-1, with 8 bases aligning to TRBD2. V gave up 4 bases and J gave up 0 bases; unmatched junction bases: 8. Germline V CDR1 and CDR2: SGHVS, FNYEAQ. CDR3 length: 17 amino acids. The CDR3, as DNA: TGTGCCAGCAGCTCGTCGAGGAGCGGGAGCTCCTACAATGAGCAGTTCTTC. Translation: CASSSSRSGSSYNEQFF.